Presented here are 27 T cell receptor beta chains from one specimen sequenced in a study of cytomegalovirus exposure and HLA in healthy donors. PCR primers comprised 60 Vbeta and 13 Jbeta primers. The assay was immunoSEQ multiplex PCR, and TCRdb's table has in-frame clones only and misses some. There are roughly 220,000 clones in the sample; approximately 81% occur only once, and 2.5% to 3.5% lies in the top ten. Sequencing used PBMCs. The receptors shown here come from a man aged 30-40 years in good health and CMV-seronegative.

As to this clone: A junction end diverges from the germline sequence, so it may reflect a read error. The genes are TRBV9 and TRBJ2-6, with TRBD1 matching 7 bases. CDR1 and CDR2 (germline): SGDLS, YYNGEE. The CDR3 runs to 19 residues. CDR3 bases: TGTGCCAGCAGCGTAGCTAAGGAGACAGGGTGGGCTGGGGCCAGCGTCCTGACTTTC. Residues: CASSVAKETGWAGASVLTF.

CDR3 nucleotide sequence: TGTGCCAGCAGTTACCTGCTAGGTTTCGGTGAGCAGTTCTTC. Translating it yields CASSYLLGFGEQFF. The chain has TRBV27 and TRBJ2-1; D remains ambiguous. The CDR3 spans 14 residues. Germline V CDR1 and CDR2: MNHEY, SMNVEV (reference sequence). Between the trimmed V and J ends, which lost 4 bases and 9 bases, there was a span of 16 bases.

The rearrangement joins TRBV10-3 to TRBJ1-1; D remains unclear. Trimming removed 3 bases at V and 3 bases at J, with 8 bases between. Germline V gene lookup returns CDR1 ENHRY and CDR2 SYGVKD. This CDR3 is 13 amino acids long. The CDR3 here is CAISDSADTEAFF. CDR3 DNA sequence: TGTGCCATCAGTGATTCAGCGGACACTGAAGCTTTCTTT.

CDR3 nucleotides: TGTGCCAGCAGCAATGGGGCAGACTACGAGCAGTACTTC. Its protein is CASSNGADYEQYF. The rearrangement uses TRBV27 and TRBJ2-7; perhaps TRBD1 as D (5 bases). There are 13 residues in the CDR3. V was pared by 6 bases and J by 3 bases, with 12 bases between. Germline-derived CDR1 and CDR2 are MNHEY and SMNVEV (reference sequence).

This clone appeared once. This chain uses TRBV5-4 with TRBJ2-5; 8 positions agree with TRBD2. Germline assignment: CDR1 SGHNT and CDR2 YYREEE (reference sequence). The CDR3 has 16 residues. With V trimmed by 0 bases and J by 2 bases, 6 bases remained unmatched. The CDR3 sequence: CASSLAGGGLQETQYF. In DNA form, the CDR3 reads TGTGCCAGCAGCTTGGCGGGCGGGGGGCTTCAAGAGACCCAGTACTTC.

The CDR3 sequence: CARSPRTAGRTDTQYF. CDR3 DNA: TGTGCCAGAAGCCCCAGGACAGCTGGCAGGACAGATACGCAGTATTTT. The V and J genes are TRBV5-3 and TRBJ2-3; perhaps TRBD1 as D (6 bases). TRBV5-3 is marked as an open reading frame, function uncertain. The V end lost 4 bases, the J end lost 3 bases, and 18 bases lay between the germline ends. CDR3 size: 16 residues.

The rearrangement uses TRBV5-1 and TRBJ2-7, with D perhaps TRBD1 (6 bases). Trimming stripped 4 bases from V and 2 bases from J, with 10 bases between. The CDR3 length is 13 residues. Germline-derived CDR1 and CDR2 are SGHRS and YFSETQ. CDR3 residues: CASSVDSAYEQYF. The CDR3 DNA is TGCGCCAGCAGCGTGGACAGTGCCTACGAGCAGTACTTC.

This chain connects TRBV5-1 to TRBJ1-2; weak D call: TRBD1 (6 bases). The CDR3 has 14 amino acids. V shed 7 bases and J shed 8 bases, with 21 bases lying between them. Germline V gives CDR1 SGHRS, CDR2 YFSETQ. DNA of the CDR3: TGCGCCAGCTGGCGGGGGAGGGGGGAAGGGGGCTACACCTTC. It codes for CASWRGRGEGGYTF.

The V and J genes are TRBV6-1 and TRBJ2-7; no definite D call. Germline CDR1 is MNHNS and CDR2 is SASEGT. CDR3 length equals 14 residues. Trimming shortened V by 3 bases and J by 0 bases, and 9 bases separated the two germline ends. The CDR3 loop reads CASSDTWLSYEQYF. CDR3 sequence (DNA): TGTGCCAGCAGTGATACGTGGCTCTCCTACGAGCAGTACTTC.

The V gene is TRBV28, the J gene TRBJ2-5; 7 bases fit TRBD1. CDR1 is MDHEN, CDR2 SYDVKM, per germline. V shed 6 bases, J shed 1 base, and the junction held 11 bases outside the gene matches. The CDR3 is 16 amino acids. Here the CDR3 reads CASRNRQGSFQETQYF. The DNA for the CDR3 is TGTGCCAGCAGGAACCGACAGGGAAGTTTCCAAGAGACCCAGTACTTC.

The V and J genes are TRBV6-1 and TRBJ2-5, with no clear D. Looked up from germline, CDR1 is MNHNS and CDR2 is SASEGT. V was pared by 4 bases and J by 0 bases, with 6 bases between. This CDR3 has 13 residues. DNA for the CDR3: TGTGCCAGCAGTGTGAGTGACCAAGAGACCCAGTACTTC. Amino acids: CASSVSDQETQYF.

CDR3 in amino acids: CAIGDSSGVTDTQYF. The CDR3 bases are TGTGCCATCGGAGATTCTAGCGGGGTCACAGATACGCAGTATTTT. The chain couples TRBV10-3 to TRBJ2-3; 9 bases align to TRBD2. The length of the CDR3 is 15 residues. V lost 8 bases to trimming and J lost 2 bases; unmatched junction nucleotides: 8. CDR1 and CDR2 from the germline V gene are ENHRY and SYGVKD.

The chain employs TRBV6-1 and TRBJ1-2; D is possibly TRBD1 (6 bases). CDR3 size: 14 residues. Deletions cut 1 base from V and 2 bases from J, with 8 bases between. Germline CDR1 and CDR2: MNHNS and SASEGT. The CDR3 spells CASSEGQGNYGYTF. As DNA, the CDR3 is TGTGCCAGCAGTGAAGGGCAGGGGAACTATGGCTACACCTTC.

The chain carries TRBV11-2 and TRBJ2-1; no clear D gene. Per germline, CDR1 SGHAT and CDR2 FQNNGV. V was trimmed by 5 bases and J by 9 bases, leaving 23 bases between them. The CDR3 totals 16 residues. CDR3 region: CASSPSQNSPWSEQFF. The CDR3 region has the DNA TGTGCCAGCAGCCCATCCCAGAATTCCCCTTGGAGTGAGCAGTTCTTC.

V and J are TRBV18 and TRBJ2-1; 10 nucleotides align to TRBD1. The V gene end was trimmed by 4 bases and the J gene end by 7 bases; junction bases not matched to a gene: 1. The CDR3 runs to 13 residues. Germline loops: CDR1 KGHSH, CDR2 LQKENI. This chain's CDR3 is CASSRDRGNEQFF. CDR3 nucleotide sequence: TGTGCCAGCTCACGGGACAGGGGTAATGAGCAGTTCTTC. The complete variable domain, with remaining parts taken from reference TRBV18 and TRBJ2-1, reads NAGVMQNPRHLVRRRGQEARLRCSPMKGHSHVYWYRQLPEEGLKFMVYLQKENIIDESGMPKERFSAEFPKEGPSILRIQQVVRGDSAAYFCASSRDRGNEQFFGPGTRLTVL.

The rearrangement uses TRBV7-8 and TRBJ2-3; tentative D call: TRBD1 (7 bases). The V gene's germline CDR1 is SGHVS and CDR2 FQNEAQ. Trimming cost V 6 bases and J 4 bases, with 17 bases left between them. The CDR3 covers 15 residues. The CDR3, as DNA: TGTGCCAGCAGTTTCTCAGGGGGGCAGGCAGATACGCAGTATTTT. Translation gives CASSFSGGQADTQYF.

J is TRBJ2-5 and V is TRBV5-1; the match to TRBD2 covers 7 bases. Gene TRBJ2-7 matches the end of the DNA better, so the J call may be wrong. Germline V lookup: CDR1 SGHRS, CDR2 YFSETQ. The CDR3 is 14 residues long. The CDR3 bases are TGCGCCAGCAGCTGGGAGGGACTTTCCTACGAGCAGTACTTC. Translated: CASSWEGLSYEQYF.

The chain is built from TRBV6-1 and TRBJ2-7, with 10 bases fitting TRBD2. Germline loops: CDR1 MNHNS, CDR2 SASEGT. J lost 2 bases, V lost 7 bases, and 8 bases had no gene match. This CDR3 comprises 15 residues. The DNA for the CDR3 is TGTGCCAGCATGAGAGTAGCGGGGGGTCCCTACGAGCAGTACTTC. Translation gives CASMRVAGGPYEQYF.

The V gene is TRBV2, the J gene TRBJ1-5; a weak D match, TRBD1 (5 bases). Germline lookup yields CDR1 SNHLY and CDR2 FYNNEI. V was clipped by 5 bases and J by 7 bases, with 9 bases between them. The CDR3 runs to 12 residues. In nucleotides, the CDR3 is TGTGCCAGCAGTACAGGTCGACAGCCCCAGCATTTT. Translated, it gives CASSTGRQPQHF.

The table lists this clone with a few counts. A junction end diverges from the germline sequence, so it may reflect a read error. V gene TRBV7-9 combines with J gene TRBJ2-1; 7 nucleotides line up with TRBD1. The CDR3 runs to 17 residues. The germline V gene has CDR1 SEHNR and CDR2 FQNEAQ (reference sequence). CDR3 amino acids: CSSSLFGWAGGDNEQFF. Written as DNA, the CDR3 is TGTTCCAGCAGCTTATTCGGGTGGGCAGGGGGTGACAATGAGCAGTTCTTC.

The chain carries TRBV7-9 and TRBJ2-7; tentatively, D is TRBD2 (6 bases). Trimming removed 5 bases at V and 0 bases at J, with 8 bases between. This CDR3 comprises 13 residues. The germline CDR1 and CDR2 sequences are SEHNR and FQNEAQ (reference sequence). The CDR3 nucleotides are TGTGCCAGCAGCCAGGAGGGCTCCTACGAGCAGTACTTC. Translation: CASSQEGSYEQYF.

This clone was seen only a few times. V and J are TRBV25-1 and TRBJ2-6, with a weak D call TRBD1 (5 bases). The CDR3 totals 17 residues. V dropped 6 bases and J dropped 2 bases, with 17 bases sitting between them. Germline V gene data show CDR1 as MGHDK and CDR2 as SYGVNS. The CDR3 reads CASRGPQDRAGANVLTF. In nucleotides, the CDR3 is TGTGCCAGCAGGGGCCCACAGGACCGAGCTGGGGCCAACGTCCTGACTTTC.

This clone has a single count. One end of the junction varies from germline; a read error may be responsible. This CDR3 is also generated by other DNA sequences in the sample. V gene TRBV5-5 combines with J gene TRBJ2-5, with D perhaps matching TRBD2 (5 bases). The CDR3 is 15 residues long. Germline V CDR1 and CDR2: SGHKS, YYEKEE (reference sequence). The DNA for the CDR3 is TGTGCCAGCAGTTTGGCCGATCGGACTCTTTCATCCCAGTACTTC. Amino acids: CASSLADRTLSSQYF.

The chain couples TRBV23-1 to TRBJ1-5, with a possible D match to TRBD1 (5 bases). TRBV23-1 is sorted into the ORF group, with uncertain function. The CDR3 spans 20 residues. V lost 0 bases, J lost 7 bases, and 28 bases lay in between. DNA of the CDR3: TGCGCCAGCAGTCAATCCTCTTTAGTGCCTTTGGGACCGGAGGGGCAGCCCCAGCATTTT. It encodes CASSQSSLVPLGPEGQPQHF.

The chain carries TRBV4-1 and TRBJ2-3; 8 bases agree with TRBD1. J was trimmed by 2 bases and V by 3 bases; bases with no gene match: 10. The CDR3 extends over 17 amino acids. Germline assignment: CDR1 MGHRA and CDR2 YSYEKL. This CDR3 reads CASSQIGTGRATDTQYF. Written as DNA, the CDR3 is TGCGCCAGCAGCCAGATAGGGACAGGTCGTGCCACAGATACGCAGTATTTT.

Note on this clone: Its ends do not fully match the called genes, so a read error is possible. The genes are TRBV19 and TRBJ2-6, with a possible D match to TRBD1 (6 bases). The CDR3 contains 15 residues. Germline V gene data show CDR1 as LNHDA and CDR2 as SQIVND (reference sequence). CDR3 loop: CASSSGETGASVLTF. The DNA for the CDR3 is TGTGCCAGTAGTTCAGGGGAGACTGGGGCCAGCGTCCTGACTTTC.

The chain employs TRBV7-9 and TRBJ1-4; D gene unclear. V gave up 2 bases and J gave up 8 bases, with 12 bases separating them. Germline V gene lookup returns CDR1 SEHNR and CDR2 FQNEAQ (reference sequence). The CDR3 is made up of 14 amino acids. CDR3 DNA: TGTGCCAGCAGCTTACTGAGTTCGAACGAAAAACTGTTTTTT. Its translation is CASSLLSSNEKLFF. The whole variable domain, filled in from reference TRBV7-9 and TRBJ1-4, reads DTGVSQNPRHKITKRGQNVTFRCDPISEHNRLYWYRQTLGQGPEFLTYFQNEAQLEKSRLLSDRFSAERPKGSFSTLEIQRTEQGDSAMYLCASSLLSSNEKLFFGSGTQLSVL.